This T cell receptor beta chain was sequenced in a study of T cells in Graves' hyperthyroidism and ophthalmopathy. From germline, CDR1 is PRHDT and CDR2 FYEKMQ (reference sequence). Trimming took 2 bases from V and 2 from J, leaving 10 bases between them. The CDR3 spans 15 residues. Overall study findings and caveats: Model-based prediction identified ophthalmopathy a median 6.5 months prior to its onset.

Any patient presenting with uncontrolled infection, other autoimmune disease, pregnancy or lactation was left out. Diagnostic decisions used clinical symptoms, serum thyroxine and TRAb, thyroid ultrasound and orbital computed tomography. Source material for PBMCs was less than 12 ml fresh peripheral blood. TCR beta CDR3 sequences were amplified from RNA transcripts. Using the HTBI primer set, a first-round RT-PCR was run on the TCR CDR3. TCRdb re-derived calls from the multiplex PCR reads in MiXCR, one entry per CDR3 protein. The repertoire has 150,000 or so distinct CDR3 sequences, about 9% of them found once; the top ten carry 22%. Regarding this clonotype: Its cognate antigen is unknown.

The chain uses TRBV13 and TRBJ1-3, with D unclear. This clonotype was sampled from a woman under 30 with Graves' hyperthyroidism that later progressed to Graves' ophthalmopathy. The sample was blood. The CDR3 DNA reads as TGTGCCAGCAGCTTACTAGGCAGACCTGGAAACACCATATATTTT. This translates into CASSLLGRPGNTIYF.